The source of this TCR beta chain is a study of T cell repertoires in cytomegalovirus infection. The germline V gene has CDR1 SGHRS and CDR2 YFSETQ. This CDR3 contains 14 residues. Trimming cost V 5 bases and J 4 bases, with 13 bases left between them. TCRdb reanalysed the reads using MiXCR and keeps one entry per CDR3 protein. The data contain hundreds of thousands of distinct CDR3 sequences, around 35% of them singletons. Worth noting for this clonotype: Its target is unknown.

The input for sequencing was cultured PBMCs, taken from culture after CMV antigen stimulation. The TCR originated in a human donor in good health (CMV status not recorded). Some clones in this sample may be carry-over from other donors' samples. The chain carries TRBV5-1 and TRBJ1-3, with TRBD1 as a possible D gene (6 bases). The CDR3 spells CASRPGGFGNTIYF. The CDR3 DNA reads TGCGCCAGCAGACCGGGGGGCTTCGGAAACACCATATATTTT.